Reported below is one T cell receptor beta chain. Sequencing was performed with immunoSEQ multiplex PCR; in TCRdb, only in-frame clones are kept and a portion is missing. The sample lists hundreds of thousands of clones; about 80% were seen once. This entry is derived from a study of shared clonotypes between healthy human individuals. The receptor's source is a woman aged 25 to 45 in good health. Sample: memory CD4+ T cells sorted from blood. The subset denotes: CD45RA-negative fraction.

CDR3 amino acids: CASSISSGTGGYNEQFF. In nucleotides, the CDR3 is TGTGCCAGTAGTATATCATCCGGGACAGGGGGATACAATGAGCAGTTCTTC. The J gene is TRBJ2-1, the V gene TRBV19; the match to TRBD1 covers 11 bases. The length of the CDR3 is 17 residues. CDR1 is LNHDA, CDR2 SQIVND, per germline (reference sequence). V shed 2 bases and J 4 bases; nucleotides not matched to a gene: 7.